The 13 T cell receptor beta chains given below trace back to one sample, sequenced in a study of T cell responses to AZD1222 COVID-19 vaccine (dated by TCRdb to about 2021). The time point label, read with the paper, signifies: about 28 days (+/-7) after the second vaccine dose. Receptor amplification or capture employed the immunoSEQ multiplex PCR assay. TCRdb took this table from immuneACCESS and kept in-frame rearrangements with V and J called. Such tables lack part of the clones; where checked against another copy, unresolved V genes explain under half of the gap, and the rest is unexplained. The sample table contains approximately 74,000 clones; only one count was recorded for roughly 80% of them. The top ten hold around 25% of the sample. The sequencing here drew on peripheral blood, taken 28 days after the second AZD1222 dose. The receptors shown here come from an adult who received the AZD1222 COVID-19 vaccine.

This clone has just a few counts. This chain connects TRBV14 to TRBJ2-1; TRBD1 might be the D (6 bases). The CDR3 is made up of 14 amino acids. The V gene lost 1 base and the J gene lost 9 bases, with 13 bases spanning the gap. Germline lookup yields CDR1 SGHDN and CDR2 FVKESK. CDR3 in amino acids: CASSQAGSRGEQFF. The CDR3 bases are TGTGCCAGCAGCCAAGCGGGGTCCAGGGGTGAGCAGTTCTTC.

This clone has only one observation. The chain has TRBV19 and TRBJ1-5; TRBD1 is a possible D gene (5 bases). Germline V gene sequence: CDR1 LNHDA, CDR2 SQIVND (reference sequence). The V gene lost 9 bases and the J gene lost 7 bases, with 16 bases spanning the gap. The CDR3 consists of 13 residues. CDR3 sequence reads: CASRDSSEQPQHF. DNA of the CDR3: TGTGCCAGCCGGGACTCCTCAGAACAGCCCCAGCATTTT.

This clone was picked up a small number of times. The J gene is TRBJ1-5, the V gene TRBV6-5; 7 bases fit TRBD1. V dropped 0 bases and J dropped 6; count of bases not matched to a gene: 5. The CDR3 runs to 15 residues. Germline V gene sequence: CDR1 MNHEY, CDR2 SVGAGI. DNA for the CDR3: TGTGCCAGCAGTTACTCGAAAGGGGGCTCTCAGCCCCAGCATTTT. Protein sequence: CASSYSKGGSQPQHF.

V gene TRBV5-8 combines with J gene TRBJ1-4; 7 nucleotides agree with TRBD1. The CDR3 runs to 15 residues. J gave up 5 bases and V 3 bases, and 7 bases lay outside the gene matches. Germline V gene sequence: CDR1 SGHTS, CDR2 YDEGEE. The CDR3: CASSWDSDRNEKLFF. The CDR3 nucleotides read TGTGCCAGCAGCTGGGACAGTGATCGAAATGAAAAACTGTTTTTT.

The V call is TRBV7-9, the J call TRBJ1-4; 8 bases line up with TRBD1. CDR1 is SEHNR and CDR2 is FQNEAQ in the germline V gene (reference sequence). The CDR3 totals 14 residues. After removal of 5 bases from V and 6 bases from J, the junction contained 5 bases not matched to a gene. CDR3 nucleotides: TGTGCCAGCAGCCAAGGACAGGGCGATGAAAAACTGTTTTTT. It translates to CASSQGQGDEKLFF.

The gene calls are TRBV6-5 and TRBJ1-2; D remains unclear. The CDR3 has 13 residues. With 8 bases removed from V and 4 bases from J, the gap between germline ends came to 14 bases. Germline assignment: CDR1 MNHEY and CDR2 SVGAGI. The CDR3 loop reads CASAQSGSYGYTF. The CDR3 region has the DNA TGTGCCAGCGCACAGTCTGGTTCCTATGGCTACACCTTC.

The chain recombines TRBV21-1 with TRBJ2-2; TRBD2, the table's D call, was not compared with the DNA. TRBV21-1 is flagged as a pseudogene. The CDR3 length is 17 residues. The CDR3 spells CASSNRRLGGNTGELFF. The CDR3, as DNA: TGTGCCAGCAGCAATCGGAGGTTGGGGGGGAACACCGGGGAGCTGTTTTTT.

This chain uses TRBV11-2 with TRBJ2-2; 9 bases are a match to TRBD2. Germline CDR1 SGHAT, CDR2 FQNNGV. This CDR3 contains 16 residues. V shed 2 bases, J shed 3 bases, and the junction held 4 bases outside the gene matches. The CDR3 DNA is TGTGCCAGCAGCTTACAGTCTAGCGGGGACACCGGGGAGCTGTTTTTT. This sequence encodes CASSLQSSGDTGELFF.

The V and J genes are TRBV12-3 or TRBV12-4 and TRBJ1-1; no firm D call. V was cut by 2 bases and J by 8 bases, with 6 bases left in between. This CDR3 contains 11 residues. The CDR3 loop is CASSLSGEAFF. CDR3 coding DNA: TGTGCCAGCAGTTTATCGGGGGAAGCTTTCTTT.

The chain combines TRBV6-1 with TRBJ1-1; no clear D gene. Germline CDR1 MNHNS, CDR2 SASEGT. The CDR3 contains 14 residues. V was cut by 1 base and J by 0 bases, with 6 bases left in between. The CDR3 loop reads CASSEGGMNTEAFF. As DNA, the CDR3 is TGTGCCAGCAGTGAAGGAGGTATGAACACTGAAGCTTTCTTT.

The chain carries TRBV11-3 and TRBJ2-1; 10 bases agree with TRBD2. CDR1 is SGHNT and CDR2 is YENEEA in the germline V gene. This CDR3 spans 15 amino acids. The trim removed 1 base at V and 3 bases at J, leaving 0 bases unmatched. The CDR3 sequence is CASSLGTSGYNEQFF. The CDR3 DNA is TGTGCCAGCAGCTTAGGGACTAGCGGCTACAATGAGCAGTTCTTC.

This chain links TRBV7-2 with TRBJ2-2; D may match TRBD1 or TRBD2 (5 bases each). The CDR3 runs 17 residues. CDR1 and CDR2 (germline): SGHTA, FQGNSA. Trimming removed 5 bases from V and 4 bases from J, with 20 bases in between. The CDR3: CASSPRIRGAITGELFF. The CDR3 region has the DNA TGTGCCAGCAGCCCAAGAATCCGAGGGGCGATCACCGGGGAGCTGTTTTTT.

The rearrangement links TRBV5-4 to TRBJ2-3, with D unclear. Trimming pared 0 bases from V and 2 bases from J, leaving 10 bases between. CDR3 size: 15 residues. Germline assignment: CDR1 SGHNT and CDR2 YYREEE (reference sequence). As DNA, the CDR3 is TGTGCCAGCAGCTTGGGACGGCAGTTCACAGATACGCAGTATTTT. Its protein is CASSLGRQFTDTQYF.